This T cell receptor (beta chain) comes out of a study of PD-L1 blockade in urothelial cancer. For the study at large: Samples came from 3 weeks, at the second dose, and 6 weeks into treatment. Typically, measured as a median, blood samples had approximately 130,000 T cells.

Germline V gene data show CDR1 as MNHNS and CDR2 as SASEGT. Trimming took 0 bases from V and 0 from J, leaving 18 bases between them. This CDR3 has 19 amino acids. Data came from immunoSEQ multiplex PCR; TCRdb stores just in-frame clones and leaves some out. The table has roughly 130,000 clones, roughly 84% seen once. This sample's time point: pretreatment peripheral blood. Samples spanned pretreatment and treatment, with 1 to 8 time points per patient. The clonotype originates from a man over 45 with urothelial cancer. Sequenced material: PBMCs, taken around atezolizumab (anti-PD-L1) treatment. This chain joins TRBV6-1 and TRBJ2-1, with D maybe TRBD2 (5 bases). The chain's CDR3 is CASSEAKLIFAGSYNEQFF. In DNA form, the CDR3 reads TGTGCCAGCAGTGAAGCGAAGCTTATCTTTGCGGGCTCCTACAATGAGCAGTTCTTC.